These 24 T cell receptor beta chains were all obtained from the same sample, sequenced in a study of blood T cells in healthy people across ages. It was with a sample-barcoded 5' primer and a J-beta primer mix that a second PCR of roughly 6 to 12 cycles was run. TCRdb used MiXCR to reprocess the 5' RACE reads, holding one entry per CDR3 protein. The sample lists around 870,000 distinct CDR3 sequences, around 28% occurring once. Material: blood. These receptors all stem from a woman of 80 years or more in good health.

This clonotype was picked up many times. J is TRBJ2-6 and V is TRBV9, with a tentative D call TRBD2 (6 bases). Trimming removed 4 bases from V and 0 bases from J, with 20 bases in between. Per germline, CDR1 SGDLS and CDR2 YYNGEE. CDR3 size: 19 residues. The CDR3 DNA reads TGTGCCAGCAGCCACCGTATTGGAGGGTCCCACTCTGGGGCCAACGTCCTGACTTTC. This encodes CASSHRIGGSHSGANVLTF.

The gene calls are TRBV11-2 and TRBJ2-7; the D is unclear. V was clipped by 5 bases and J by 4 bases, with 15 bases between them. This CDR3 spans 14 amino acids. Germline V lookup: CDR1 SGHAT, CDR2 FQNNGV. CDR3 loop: CASSPLGSIYEQYF. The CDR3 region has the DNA TGTGCCAGCAGCCCACTCGGCAGCATTTACGAGCAGTACTTC.

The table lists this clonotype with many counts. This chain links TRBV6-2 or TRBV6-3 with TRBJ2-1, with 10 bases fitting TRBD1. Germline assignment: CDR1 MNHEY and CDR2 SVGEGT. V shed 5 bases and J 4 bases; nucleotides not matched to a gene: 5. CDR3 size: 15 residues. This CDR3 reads CASSARDRGYNEQFF. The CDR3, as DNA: TGTGCCAGCAGTGCCCGGGACAGGGGTTACAATGAGCAGTTCTTC.

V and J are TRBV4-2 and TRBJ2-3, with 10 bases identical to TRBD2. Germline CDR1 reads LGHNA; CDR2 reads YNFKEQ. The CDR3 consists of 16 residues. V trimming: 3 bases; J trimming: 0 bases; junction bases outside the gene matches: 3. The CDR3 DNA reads TGTGCCAGCAGCCAGCTGACTAGCGGGAGCACAGATACGCAGTATTTT. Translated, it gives CASSQLTSGSTDTQYF.

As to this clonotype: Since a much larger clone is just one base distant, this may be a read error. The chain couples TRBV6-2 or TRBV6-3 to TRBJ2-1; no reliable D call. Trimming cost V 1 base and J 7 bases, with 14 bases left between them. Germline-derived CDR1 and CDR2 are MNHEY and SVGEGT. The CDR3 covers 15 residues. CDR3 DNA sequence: TGTGCCAGCAGTTACTGTAGTGCTACCCTGAATGAGCAGTTCTTC. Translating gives CASSYCSATLNEQFF.

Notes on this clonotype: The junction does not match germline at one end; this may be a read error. CDR3 coding DNA: TGTGCCCGCAGCTGGGGACAGGGGGGGGTAAATGAGCAGTTCTTC. Residues: CARSWGQGGVNEQFF. The chain combines TRBV5-5 with TRBJ2-1, with 11 bases identical to TRBD1. This CDR3 comprises 15 residues. The germline CDR1 and CDR2 sequences are SGHKS and YYEKEE (reference sequence).

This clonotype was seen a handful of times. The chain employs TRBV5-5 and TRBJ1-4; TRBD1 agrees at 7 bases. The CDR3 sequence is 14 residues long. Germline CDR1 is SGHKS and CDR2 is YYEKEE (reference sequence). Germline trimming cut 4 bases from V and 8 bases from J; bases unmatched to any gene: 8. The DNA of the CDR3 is TGTGCCAGCAGCCAACAGGGGTTTAGCGAAAAACTGTTTTTT. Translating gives CASSQQGFSEKLFF.

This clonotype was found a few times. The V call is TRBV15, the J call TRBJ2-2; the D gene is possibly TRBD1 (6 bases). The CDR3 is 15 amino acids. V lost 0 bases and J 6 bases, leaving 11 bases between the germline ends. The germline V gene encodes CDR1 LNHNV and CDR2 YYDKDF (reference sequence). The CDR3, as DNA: TGTGCCACCAGCAGAGATCAGGGGAGCGCCGGGGAGCTGTTTTTT. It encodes CATSRDQGSAGELFF.

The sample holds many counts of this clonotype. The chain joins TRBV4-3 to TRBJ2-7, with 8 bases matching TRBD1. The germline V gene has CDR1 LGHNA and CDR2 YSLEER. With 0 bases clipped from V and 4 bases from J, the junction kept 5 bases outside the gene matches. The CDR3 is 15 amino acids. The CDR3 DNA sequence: TGCGCCAGCAGCCAAGATGACAGGGGAATGTACGAGCAGTACTTC. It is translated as CASSQDDRGMYEQYF.

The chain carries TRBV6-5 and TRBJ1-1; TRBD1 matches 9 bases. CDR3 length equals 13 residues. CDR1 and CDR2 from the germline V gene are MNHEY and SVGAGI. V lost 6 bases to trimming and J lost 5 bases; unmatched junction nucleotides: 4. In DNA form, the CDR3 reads TGTGCCAGCAGGCGGACAGGGGCGACTGAAGCTTTCTTT. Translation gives CASRRTGATEAFF.

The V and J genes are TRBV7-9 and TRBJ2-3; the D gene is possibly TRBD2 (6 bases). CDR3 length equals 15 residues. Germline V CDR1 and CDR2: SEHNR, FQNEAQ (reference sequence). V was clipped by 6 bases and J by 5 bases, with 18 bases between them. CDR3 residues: CASRVGRGLGDTQYF. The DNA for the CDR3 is TGTGCCAGCAGGGTGGGAAGGGGACTCGGAGATACGCAGTATTTT.

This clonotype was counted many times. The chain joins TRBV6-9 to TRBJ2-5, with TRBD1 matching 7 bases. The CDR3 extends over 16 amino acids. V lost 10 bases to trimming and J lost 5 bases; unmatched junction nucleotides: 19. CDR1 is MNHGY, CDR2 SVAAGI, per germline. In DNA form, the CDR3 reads TGTGCCACCTTATTACCCCGACAGGGCGTGCGGGAGACCCAGTACTTC. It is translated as CATLLPRQGVRETQYF.

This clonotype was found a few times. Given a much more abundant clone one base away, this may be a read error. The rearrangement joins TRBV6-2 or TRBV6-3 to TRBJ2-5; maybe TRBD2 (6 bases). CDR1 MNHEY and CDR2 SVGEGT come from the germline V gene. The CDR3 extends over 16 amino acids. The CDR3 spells CVSTHGLATSQETQYF. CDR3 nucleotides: TGTGTCAGCACCCACGGGCTAGCGACGAGCCAAGAGACCCAGTACTTC.

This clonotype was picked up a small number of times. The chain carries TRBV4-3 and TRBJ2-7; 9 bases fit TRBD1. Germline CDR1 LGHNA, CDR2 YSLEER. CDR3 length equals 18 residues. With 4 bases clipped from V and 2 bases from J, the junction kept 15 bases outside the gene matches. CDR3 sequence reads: CASSLTLTGGERAYEQYF. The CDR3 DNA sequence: TGCGCCAGCAGCCTGACCCTAACAGGGGGCGAAAGGGCCTACGAGCAGTACTTC.

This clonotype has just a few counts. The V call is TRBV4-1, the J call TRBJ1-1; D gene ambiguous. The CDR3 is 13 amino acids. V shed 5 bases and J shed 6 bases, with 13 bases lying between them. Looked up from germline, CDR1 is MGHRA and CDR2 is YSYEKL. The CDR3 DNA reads TGCGCCAGCAGCGGTTACCGTGGGTCTGAAGCTTTCTTT. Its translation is CASSGYRGSEAFF.

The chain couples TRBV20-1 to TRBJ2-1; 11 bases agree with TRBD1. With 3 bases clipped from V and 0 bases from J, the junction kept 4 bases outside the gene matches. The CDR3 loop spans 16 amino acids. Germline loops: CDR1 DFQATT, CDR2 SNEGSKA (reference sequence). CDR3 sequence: CSASTGTGGSYNEQFF. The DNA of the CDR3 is TGCAGTGCTAGTACCGGGACAGGGGGCTCCTACAATGAGCAGTTCTTC.

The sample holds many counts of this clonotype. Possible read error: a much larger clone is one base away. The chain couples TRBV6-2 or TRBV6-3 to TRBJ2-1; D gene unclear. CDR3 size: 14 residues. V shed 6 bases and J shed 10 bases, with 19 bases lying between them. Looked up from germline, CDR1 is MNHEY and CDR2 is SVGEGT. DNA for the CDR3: TGTGCCAGCAGAAGGCTAGAACGAAGTGGCGAGCAGTTCTTC. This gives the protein CASRRLERSGEQFF.

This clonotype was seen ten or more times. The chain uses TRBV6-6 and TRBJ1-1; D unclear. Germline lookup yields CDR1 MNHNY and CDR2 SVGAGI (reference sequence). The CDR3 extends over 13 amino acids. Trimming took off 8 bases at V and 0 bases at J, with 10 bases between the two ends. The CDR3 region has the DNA TGTGCCAGCCAACAGCCCATGAACACTGAAGCTTTCTTT. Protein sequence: CASQQPMNTEAFF.

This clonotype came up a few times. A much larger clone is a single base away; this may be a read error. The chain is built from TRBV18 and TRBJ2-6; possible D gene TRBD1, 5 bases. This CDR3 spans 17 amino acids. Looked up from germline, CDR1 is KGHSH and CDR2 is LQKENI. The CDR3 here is CASSPQTVPSGANVRTF. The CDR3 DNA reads TGTGCCAGCTCACCACAGACAGTTCCCTCTGGGGCCAACGTCCGGACTTTC. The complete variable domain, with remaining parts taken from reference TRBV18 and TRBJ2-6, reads NAGVMQNPRHLVRRRGQEARLRCSPMKGHSHVYWYRQLPEEGLKFMVYLQKENIIDESGMPKERFSAEFPKEGPSILRIQQVVRGDSAAYFCASSPQTVPSGANVRTFGAGSRLTVL.

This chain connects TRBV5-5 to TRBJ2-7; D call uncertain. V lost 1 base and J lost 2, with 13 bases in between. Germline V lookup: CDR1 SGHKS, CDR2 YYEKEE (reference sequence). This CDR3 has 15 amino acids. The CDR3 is CASSLQAGRPYEQYF. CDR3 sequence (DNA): TGTGCCAGCAGCTTGCAGGCAGGCCGACCCTACGAGCAGTACTTC.

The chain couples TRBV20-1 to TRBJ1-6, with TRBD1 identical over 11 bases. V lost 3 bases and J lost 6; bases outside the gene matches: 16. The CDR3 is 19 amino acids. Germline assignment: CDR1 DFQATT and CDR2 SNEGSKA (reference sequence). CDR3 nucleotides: TGCAGTGCTAGTTTGTATGGGGACAGGGGGAGCAACTTTAATTCACCCCTCCACTTT. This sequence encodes CSASLYGDRGSNFNSPLHF.

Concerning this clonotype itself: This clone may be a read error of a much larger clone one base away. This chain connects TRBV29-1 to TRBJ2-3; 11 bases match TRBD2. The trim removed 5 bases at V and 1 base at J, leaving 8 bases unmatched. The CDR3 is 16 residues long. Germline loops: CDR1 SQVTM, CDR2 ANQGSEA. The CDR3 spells CSVLGTSGPRTDTQYF. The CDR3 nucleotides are TGCAGCGTTCTCGGGACTAGCGGTCCGCGCACAGATACGCAGTATTTT.

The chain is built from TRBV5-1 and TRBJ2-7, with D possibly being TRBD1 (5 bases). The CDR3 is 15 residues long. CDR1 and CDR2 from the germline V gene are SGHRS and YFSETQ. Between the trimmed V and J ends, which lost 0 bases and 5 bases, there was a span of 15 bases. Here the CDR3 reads CASSLGGGGYDEQYF. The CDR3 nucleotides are TGCGCCAGCAGCTTGGGGGGCGGTGGTTATGACGAGCAGTACTTC.

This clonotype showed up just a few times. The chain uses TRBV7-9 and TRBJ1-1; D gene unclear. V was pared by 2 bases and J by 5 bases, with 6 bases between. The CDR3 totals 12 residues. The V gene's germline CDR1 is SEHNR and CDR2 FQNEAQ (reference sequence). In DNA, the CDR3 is TGTGCCAGCAGCTTATTCGGGACTGAAGCTTTCTTT. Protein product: CASSLFGTEAFF.